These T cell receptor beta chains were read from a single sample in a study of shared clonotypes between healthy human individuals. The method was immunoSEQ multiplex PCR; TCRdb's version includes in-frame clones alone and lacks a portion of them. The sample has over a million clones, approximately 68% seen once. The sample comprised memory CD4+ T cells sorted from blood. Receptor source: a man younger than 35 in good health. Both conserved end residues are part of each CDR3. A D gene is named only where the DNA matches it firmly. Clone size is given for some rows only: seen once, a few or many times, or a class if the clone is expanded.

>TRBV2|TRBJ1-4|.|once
CASSDGRRGLTNEKLFF
TGTGCCAGCAGCGACGGACGTCGGGGGCTGACTAATGAAAAACTGTTTTTT
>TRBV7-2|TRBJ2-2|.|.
CASSLRRGTGELFF
TGTGCCAGCAGCTTAAGGAGGGGGACCGGGGAGCTGTTTTTT
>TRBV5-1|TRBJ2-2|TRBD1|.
CASSLEGASTGELFF
TGCGCCAGCAGCTTGGAGGGGGCAAGCACCGGGGAGCTGTTTTTT
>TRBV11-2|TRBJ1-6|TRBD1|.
CASSVGTANNSPLHF
TGTGCCAGCAGCGTCGGGACAGCAAATAATTCACCCCTCCACTTT
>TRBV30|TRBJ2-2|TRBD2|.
CAWTPGAGETGELFF
TGTGCCTGGACCCCCGGGGCGGGGGAAACCGGGGAGCTGTTTTTT
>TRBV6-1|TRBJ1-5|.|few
CASSVSNQPQHF
TGTGCCAGCAGTGTAAGCAATCAGCCCCAGCATTTT
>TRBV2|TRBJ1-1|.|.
CASSSARGTEAFF
TGTGCCAGCAGCTCCGCCAGGGGCACTGAAGCTTTCTTT
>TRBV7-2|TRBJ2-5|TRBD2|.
CASSLRSGGEQETQYF
TGTGCCAGCAGCTTGAGGAGCGGGGGGGAACAAGAGACCCAGTACTTC
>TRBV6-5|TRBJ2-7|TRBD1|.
CASSYTDRVYEQYF
TGTGCCAGCAGTTACACGGACAGGGTCTACGAGCAGTACTTC
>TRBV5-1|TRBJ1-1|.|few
CASSRAPDLNTEAFF
TGCGCCAGCAGCCGGGCTCCAGACCTCAACACTGAAGCTTTCTTT
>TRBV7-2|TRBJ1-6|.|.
CASSSRPRRNNNSPLHF
TGTGCCAGCAGCTCTCGACCCAGACGGAATAATAATTCACCCCTCCACTTT
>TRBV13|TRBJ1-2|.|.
CASSYSRRGYGYTF
TGTGCCAGCAGTTACTCGAGGCGTGGCTATGGCTACACCTTC
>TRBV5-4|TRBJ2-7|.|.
CASSVSPGGGEQYF
TGTGCCAGCAGCGTGAGCCCCGGGGGTGGGGAGCAGTACTTC
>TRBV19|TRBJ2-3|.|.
CASRGGTYYGTDTQYF
TGTGCCAGTAGGGGGGGGACATATTATGGCACAGATACGCAGTATTTT
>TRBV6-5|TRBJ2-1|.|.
CASTPPKGDEQFF
TGTGCCAGCACCCCTCCTAAGGGGGATGAGCAGTTCTTC
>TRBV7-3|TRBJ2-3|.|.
CASSPSGGGGLTDTQYF
TGTGCCAGCAGCCCCTCGGGGGGAGGGGGGCTCACAGATACGCAGTATTTT
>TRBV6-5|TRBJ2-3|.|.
CASSYLGGGQYF
TGTGCCAGCAGTTACTTAGGGGGGGGGCAGTATTTT
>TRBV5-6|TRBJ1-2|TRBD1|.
CASTYGTGMGYGYTF
TGTGCCAGCACCTATGGGACAGGGATGGGCTATGGCTACACCTTC
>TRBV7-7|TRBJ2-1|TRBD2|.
CASSFSGAPYNEQFF
TGTGCTAGCAGCTTTAGCGGGGCCCCCTACAATGAGCAGTTCTTC
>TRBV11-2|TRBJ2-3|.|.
CASSPQGRGTDTQYF
TGTGCCAGCAGCCCTCAGGGGCGAGGCACAGATACGCAGTATTTT
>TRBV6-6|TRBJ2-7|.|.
CASSYSYGGEQYF
TGTGCCAGCAGTTACTCGTATGGGGGCGAGCAGTACTTC
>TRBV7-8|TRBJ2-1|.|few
CASSHSEATVEQFF
TGTGCCAGCAGCCATAGCGAGGCTACAGTTGAGCAGTTCTTC
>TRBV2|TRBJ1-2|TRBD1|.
CASSGGGQINYGYTF
TGTGCCAGCAGTGGGGGGGGACAGATTAACTATGGCTACACCTTC
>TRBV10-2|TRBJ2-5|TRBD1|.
CASSSFQGAQYF
TGCGCCAGCAGTTCCTTCCAGGGGGCCCAGTACTTC
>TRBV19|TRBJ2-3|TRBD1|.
CASKDRISTDTQYF
TGTGCCAGTAAGGACAGGATAAGCACAGATACGCAGTATTTT
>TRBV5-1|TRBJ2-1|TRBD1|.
CASTPTGGSYNEQFF
TGCGCCAGCACCCCTACAGGGGGCTCTTACAATGAGCAGTTCTTC
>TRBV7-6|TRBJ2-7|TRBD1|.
CASSPTPGTGTEQYF
TGTGCCAGCAGCCCCACTCCCGGGACAGGGACCGAGCAGTACTTC
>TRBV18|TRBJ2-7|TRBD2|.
CASSSTQAGDSYEQYF
TGTGCCAGCTCCTCAACCCAAGCGGGAGATTCCTACGAGCAGTACTTC
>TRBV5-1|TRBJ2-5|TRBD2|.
CASSEGTRFYQETQYF
TGCGCCAGCAGCGAGGGGACTAGGTTCTACCAAGAGACCCAGTACTTC
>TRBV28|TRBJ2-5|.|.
CASSFGLETQYF
TGTGCCAGCAGTTTCGGGCTTGAGACCCAGTACTTC
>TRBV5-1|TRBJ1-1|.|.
CASSSDAGAGNTEAFF
TGCGCCAGCAGCTCCGACGCGGGGGCGGGGAACACTGAAGCTTTCTTT
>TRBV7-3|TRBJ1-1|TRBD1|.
CASSSTGHNTEAFF
TGTGCCAGCAGCTCGACAGGGCACAACACTGAAGCTTTCTTT
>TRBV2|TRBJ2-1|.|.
CASSDFGVKQFF
TGTGCCAGCAGCGACTTTGGGGTTAAGCAGTTCTTC
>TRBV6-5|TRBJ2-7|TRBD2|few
CASSPPGLATYEQYF
TGTGCCAGCAGTCCTCCCGGACTAGCAACCTACGAGCAGTACTTC
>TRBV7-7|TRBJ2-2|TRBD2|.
CASSDNLAGVAGELFF
TGTGCTAGCAGCGATAATCTAGCGGGAGTTGCCGGGGAGCTGTTTTTT
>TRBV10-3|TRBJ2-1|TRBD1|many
CAISPDRVINEQFF
TGTGCCATCAGCCCGGACAGGGTGATCAATGAGCAGTTCTTC
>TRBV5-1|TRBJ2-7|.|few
CASSSDGGSYEQYF
TGCGCCAGCAGCTCCGACGGAGGTTCCTACGAGCAGTACTTC
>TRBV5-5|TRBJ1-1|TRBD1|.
CASSPRTGVPNTEAFF
TGTGCCAGCAGCCCTAGGACAGGGGTGCCTAACACTGAAGCTTTCTTT
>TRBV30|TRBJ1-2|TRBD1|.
CAWRDRGNYGYTF
TGTGCCTGGAGGGACAGGGGTAACTATGGCTACACCTTC
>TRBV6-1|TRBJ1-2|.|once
CASTYSSNYGYTF
TGTGCCAGCACTTATTCATCTAACTATGGCTACACCTTC
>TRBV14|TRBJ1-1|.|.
CASSFTPSTEAFF
TGTGCCAGCAGCTTCACCCCAAGCACTGAAGCTTTCTTT
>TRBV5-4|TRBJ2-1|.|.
CASSLDRGADNEQFF
TGTGCCAGCAGCTTGGACCGGGGGGCGGACAATGAGCAGTTCTTC
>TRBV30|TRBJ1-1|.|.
CAWSVIRAPEAFF
TGTGCCTGGAGTGTAATCCGGGCCCCCGAAGCTTTCTTT
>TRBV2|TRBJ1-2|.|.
CASSVLRGDGYTF
TGTGCCAGCAGTGTTCTGCGGGGCGATGGCTACACCTTC
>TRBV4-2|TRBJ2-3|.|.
CASSQRQASTDTQYF
TGTGCCAGCAGCCAAAGACAGGCGTCCACAGATACGCAGTATTTT
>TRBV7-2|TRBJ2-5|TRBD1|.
CASSSGQVETQYF
TGTGCCAGCAGCTCAGGACAGGTGGAGACCCAGTACTTC
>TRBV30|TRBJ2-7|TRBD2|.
CAWSTGGAETYEQYF
TGTGCCTGGAGCACGGGAGGAGCGGAGACATACGAGCAGTACTTC
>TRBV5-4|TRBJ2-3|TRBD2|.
CASSLALAGYTDTQYF
TGTGCCAGCAGCTTGGCACTAGCGGGATACACAGATACGCAGTATTTT